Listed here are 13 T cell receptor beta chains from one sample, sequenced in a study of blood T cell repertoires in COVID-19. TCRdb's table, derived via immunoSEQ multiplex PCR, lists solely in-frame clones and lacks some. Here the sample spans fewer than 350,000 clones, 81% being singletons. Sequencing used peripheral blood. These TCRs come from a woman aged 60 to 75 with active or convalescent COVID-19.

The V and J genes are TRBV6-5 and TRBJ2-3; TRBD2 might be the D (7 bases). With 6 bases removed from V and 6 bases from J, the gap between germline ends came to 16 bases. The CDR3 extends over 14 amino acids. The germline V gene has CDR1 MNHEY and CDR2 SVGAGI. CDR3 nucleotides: TGTGCCAGCAGGCCGGCGGGGGCGGCGGATACGCAGTATTTT. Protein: CASRPAGAADTQYF.

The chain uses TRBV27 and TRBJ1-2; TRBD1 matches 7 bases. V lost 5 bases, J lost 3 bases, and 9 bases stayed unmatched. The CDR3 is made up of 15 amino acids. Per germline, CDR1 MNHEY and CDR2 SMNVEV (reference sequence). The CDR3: CASSPRTGQHYGYTF. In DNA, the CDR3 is TGTGCCAGCAGTCCTCGGACAGGTCAGCACTATGGCTACACCTTC.

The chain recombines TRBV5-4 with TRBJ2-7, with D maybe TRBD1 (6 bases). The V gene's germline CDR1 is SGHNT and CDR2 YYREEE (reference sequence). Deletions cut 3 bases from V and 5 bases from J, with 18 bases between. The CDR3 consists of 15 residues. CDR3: CASSWGRGEGHEQYF. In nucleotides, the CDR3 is TGTGCCAGCAGCTGGGGCAGGGGTGAAGGCCACGAGCAGTACTTC.

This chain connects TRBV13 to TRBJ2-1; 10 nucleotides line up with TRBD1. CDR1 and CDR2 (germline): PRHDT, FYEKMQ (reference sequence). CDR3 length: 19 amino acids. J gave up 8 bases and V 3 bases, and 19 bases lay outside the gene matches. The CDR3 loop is CASSLPFSDGTGVFDEQFF. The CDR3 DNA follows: TGTGCCAGCAGCTTGCCTTTTTCTGACGGGACAGGGGTTTTCGATGAGCAGTTCTTC.

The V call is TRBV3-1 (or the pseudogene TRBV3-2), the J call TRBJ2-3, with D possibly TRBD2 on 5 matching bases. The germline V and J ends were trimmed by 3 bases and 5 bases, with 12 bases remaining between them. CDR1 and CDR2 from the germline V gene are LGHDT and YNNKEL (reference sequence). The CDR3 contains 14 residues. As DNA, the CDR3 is TGTGCCAGCAGCCAGGGCCCCGCGGGAGATACGCAGTATTTT. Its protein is CASSQGPAGDTQYF.

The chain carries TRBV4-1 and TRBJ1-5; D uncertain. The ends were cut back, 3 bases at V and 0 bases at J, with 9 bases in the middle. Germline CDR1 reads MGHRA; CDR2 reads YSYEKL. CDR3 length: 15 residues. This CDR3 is CASSQGGYSNQPQHF. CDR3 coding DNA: TGCGCCAGCAGCCAGGGAGGTTATAGCAATCAGCCCCAGCATTTT.

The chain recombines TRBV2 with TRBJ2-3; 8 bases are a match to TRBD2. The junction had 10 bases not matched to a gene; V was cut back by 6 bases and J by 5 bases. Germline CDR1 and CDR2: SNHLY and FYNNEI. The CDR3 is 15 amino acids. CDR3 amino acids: CASRAYRGGQDTQYF. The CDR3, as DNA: TGTGCCAGCAGGGCTTACCGGGGGGGCCAAGATACGCAGTATTTT.

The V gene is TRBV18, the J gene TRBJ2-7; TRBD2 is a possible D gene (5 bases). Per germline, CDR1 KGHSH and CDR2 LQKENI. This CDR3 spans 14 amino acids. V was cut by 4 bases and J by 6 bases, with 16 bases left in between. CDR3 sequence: CASSLELEVREQYF. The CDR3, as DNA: TGTGCCAGCTCACTCGAACTGGAGGTGCGCGAGCAGTACTTC.

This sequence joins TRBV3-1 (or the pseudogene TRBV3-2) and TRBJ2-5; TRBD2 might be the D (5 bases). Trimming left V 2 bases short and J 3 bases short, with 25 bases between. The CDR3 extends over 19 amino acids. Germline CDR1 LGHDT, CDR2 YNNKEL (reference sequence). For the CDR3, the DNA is TGTGCCAGCAGCCAAAGCGGCCGTCGCGGGTACCAGTTCAAAGAGACCCAGTACTTC. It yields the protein CASSQSGRRGYQFKETQYF.

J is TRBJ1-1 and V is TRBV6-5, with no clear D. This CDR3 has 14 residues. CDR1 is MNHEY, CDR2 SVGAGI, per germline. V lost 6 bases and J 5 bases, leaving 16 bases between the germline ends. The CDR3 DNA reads TGTGCCAGCAGCTCTCCCTCCTCGGGAACTGAAGCTTTCTTT. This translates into CASSSPSSGTEAFF.

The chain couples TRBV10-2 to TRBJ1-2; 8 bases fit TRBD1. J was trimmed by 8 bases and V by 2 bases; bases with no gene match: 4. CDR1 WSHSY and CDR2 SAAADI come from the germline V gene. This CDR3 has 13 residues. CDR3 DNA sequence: TGCGCCAGCAGTGAGCGCGACAGGGGAGGCTACACCTTC. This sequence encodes CASSERDRGGYTF.

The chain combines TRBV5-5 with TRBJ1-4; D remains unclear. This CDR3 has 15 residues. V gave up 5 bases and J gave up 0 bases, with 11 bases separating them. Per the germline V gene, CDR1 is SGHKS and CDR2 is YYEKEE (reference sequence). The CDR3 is CASRTRHSTNEKLFF. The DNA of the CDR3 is TGTGCCAGCAGAACAAGACACTCAACTAATGAAAAACTGTTTTTT.

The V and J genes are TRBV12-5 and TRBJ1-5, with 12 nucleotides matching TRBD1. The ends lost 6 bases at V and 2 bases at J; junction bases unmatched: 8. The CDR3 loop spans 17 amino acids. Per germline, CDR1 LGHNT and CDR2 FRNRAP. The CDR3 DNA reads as TGTGCTAGTGGAAGGGGACAGGGGGCTTTCGGCAATCAGCCCCAGCATTTT. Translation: CASGRGQGAFGNQPQHF.